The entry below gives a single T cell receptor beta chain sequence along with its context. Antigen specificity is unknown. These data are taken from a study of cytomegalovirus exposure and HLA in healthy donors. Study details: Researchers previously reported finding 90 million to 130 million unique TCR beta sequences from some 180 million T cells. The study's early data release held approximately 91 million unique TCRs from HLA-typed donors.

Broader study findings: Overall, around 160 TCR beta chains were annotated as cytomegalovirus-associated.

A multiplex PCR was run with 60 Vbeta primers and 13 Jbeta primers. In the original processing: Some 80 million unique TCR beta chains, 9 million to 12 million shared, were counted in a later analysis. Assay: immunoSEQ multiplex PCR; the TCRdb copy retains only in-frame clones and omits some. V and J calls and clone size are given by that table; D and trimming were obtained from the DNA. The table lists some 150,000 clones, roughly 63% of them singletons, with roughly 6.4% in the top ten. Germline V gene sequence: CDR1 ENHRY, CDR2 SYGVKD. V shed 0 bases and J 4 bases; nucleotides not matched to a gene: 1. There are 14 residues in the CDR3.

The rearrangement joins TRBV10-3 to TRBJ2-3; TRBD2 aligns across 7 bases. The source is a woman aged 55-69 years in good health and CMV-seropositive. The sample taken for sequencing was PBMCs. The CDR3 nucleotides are TGTGCCATCAGTGAGTCGGGAGGGGCAGATACGCAGTATTTT. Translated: CAISESGGADTQYF.